The next 22 T cell receptor beta chains were all read from a single sample in a study of shared clonotypes between healthy human individuals (dated by TCRdb to about 2020). The library was produced with the immunoSEQ multiplex PCR assay. As stored in TCRdb, this immuneACCESS dataset retains in-frame rearrangements with V and J assigned. A fraction of the clones does not appear; measured against another copy, unresolved V genes explain less than half of the discrepancy, and the remainder lacks a known reason. The sample table contains 2,500,000 or so clones; only one count was recorded for approximately 93% of them. The top ten clonotypes cover about 0.39% of the sample. The sample consisted of naive CD4+ T cells from PBMCs. This sample's cell subset or site label indicates: CD45RA+ positively selected. These TCRs come from a man aged 18 to 30 in good health. Some clones in this sample may be carry-over from other donors' samples.

The genes are TRBV7-3 and TRBJ2-6, with 9 bases fitting TRBD1. This CDR3 contains 13 residues. V was clipped by 1 base and J by 18 bases; unmatched bases: 7. CDR1 is SGHTA and CDR2 is FQGTGA in the germline V gene. CDR3 loop: CASSLIPYRGPTF. The DNA for the CDR3 is TGTGCCAGCAGCTTAATTCCCTACAGGGGGCCGACTTTC.

The rearrangement joins TRBV7-2 to TRBJ2-1; TRBD2 matches 9 bases. Per germline, CDR1 SGHTA and CDR2 FQGNSA. The V gene end was trimmed by 2 bases and the J gene end by 1 base; junction bases not matched to a gene: 9. CDR3 length: 18 residues. CDR3 residues: CASSLTIPSGRSYNEQFF. The CDR3 DNA reads as TGTGCCAGCAGCTTAACAATCCCCAGCGGGAGGTCCTACAATGAGCAGTTCTTC.

V and J are TRBV18 and TRBJ2-5, with D unresolved. With 5 bases removed from V and 5 bases from J, the gap between germline ends came to 18 bases. The CDR3 has 15 amino acids. Per the germline V gene, CDR1 is KGHSH and CDR2 is LQKENI. The CDR3 sequence is CASSRDGRSHETQYF. In DNA, the CDR3 is TGTGCCAGCTCAAGGGATGGTAGGAGTCACGAGACCCAGTACTTC.

The J gene is TRBJ1-2, the V gene TRBV6-1, with D possibly being TRBD1 (5 bases). V shed 3 bases and J shed 4 bases, with 12 bases lying between them. This CDR3 spans 14 amino acids. Germline V gene sequence: CDR1 MNHNS, CDR2 SASEGT. CDR3: CASSEGGGFYGYTF. In DNA, the CDR3 is TGTGCCAGCAGTGAGGGCGGGGGATTCTATGGCTACACCTTC.

CDR3 DNA: TGTGCCAGTAGTGCCCGGGGTCAGCCCCAGCATTTT. It specifies CASSARGQPQHF. This sequence joins TRBV19 and TRBJ1-5; D not resolved. Trimming removed 5 bases from V and 6 bases from J, with 8 bases in between. The CDR3 is 12 amino acids. Germline assignment: CDR1 LNHDA and CDR2 SQIVND (reference sequence).

The V and J genes are TRBV7-3 and TRBJ2-3; 13 nucleotides match TRBD2. V shed 5 bases, J shed 6 bases, and the junction held 8 bases outside the gene matches. The CDR3 has 16 amino acids. Germline V gene sequence: CDR1 SGHTA, CDR2 FQGTGA. CDR3 sequence reads: CASSPGLAGAVDTQYF. The CDR3 DNA reads TGTGCCAGCAGCCCCGGACTAGCGGGAGCGGTGGATACGCAGTATTTT.

The rearrangement joins TRBV7-2 to TRBJ2-7; 7 bases line up with TRBD1. The CDR3 covers 14 residues. After removal of 3 bases from V and 4 bases from J, the junction contained 6 bases not matched to a gene. The germline gives CDR1 SGHTA, CDR2 FQGNSA. In nucleotides, the CDR3 is TGTGCCAGCAGCTTCTATTCGGACAGGTACGAGCAGTACTTC. Amino acid sequence: CASSFYSDRYEQYF.

The V gene is TRBV5-6, the J gene TRBJ2-2; the D gene is possibly TRBD1 (6 bases). The germline V gene encodes CDR1 SGHDT and CDR2 YYEEEE. V lost 2 bases, J lost 7 bases, and 21 bases lay in between. The CDR3 covers 17 residues. Here the CDR3 DNA reads TGTGCCAGCAGCTTAAGTGTGATGAGGGGGTACGTCGGGGAGCTGTTTTTT. Encoded protein: CASSLSVMRGYVGELFF.

CDR3 loop: CASSQAPHANQPQHF. CDR3 DNA: TGCGCCAGCAGCCAAGCTCCGCACGCGAATCAGCCCCAGCATTTT. The rearrangement links TRBV4-1 to TRBJ1-5; D is ambiguous. The CDR3 contains 15 residues. Trimming took off 1 base at V and 4 bases at J, with 11 bases between the two ends. Germline lookup yields CDR1 MGHRA and CDR2 YSYEKL.

CDR3 sequence: CASSPSGGSYEQYF. Here the CDR3 DNA reads TGTGCCAGCAGCCCCAGCGGGGGTTCCTACGAGCAGTACTTC. The chain uses TRBV14 and TRBJ2-7; 8 nucleotides agree with TRBD2. Germline CDR1 is SGHDN and CDR2 is FVKESK. V shed 4 bases and J 1 base; nucleotides not matched to a gene: 3. This CDR3 contains 14 residues.

This clone was detected once. The chain couples TRBV19 to TRBJ2-6; either TRBD1 or TRBD2 may supply D (5 bases each). Germline assignment: CDR1 LNHDA and CDR2 SQIVND (reference sequence). This CDR3 has 19 amino acids. V lost 0 bases and J 0 bases, leaving 15 bases between the germline ends. In DNA form, the CDR3 reads TGTGCCAGTAGTATAGATCGGCCAGTGGGACCCTCTGGGGCCAACGTCCTGACTTTC. This translates into CASSIDRPVGPSGANVLTF.

This clone was detected only once. The genes are TRBV2 and TRBJ2-1; D gene uncertain. The V gene lost 1 base and the J gene lost 15 bases, with 16 bases spanning the gap. CDR1 is SNHLY and CDR2 is FYNNEI in the germline V gene. The CDR3 is made up of 13 amino acids. CDR3 sequence: CASSEDSRAPLFF. The CDR3 DNA is TGTGCCAGCAGTGAAGACTCCCGGGCCCCTCTGTTCTTC.

The chain has TRBV6-1 and TRBJ1-1, with no clear D. The CDR3 runs 13 residues. CDR1 is MNHNS, CDR2 SASEGT, per germline. The ends were cut back, 1 base at V and 3 bases at J, with 6 bases in the middle. The CDR3 DNA sequence: TGTGCCAGCAGTGAAGATAGAGACACTGAAGCTTTCTTT. This gives the protein CASSEDRDTEAFF.

V and J are TRBV6-5 and TRBJ1-4; D uncertain. Trimming removed 5 bases at V and 6 bases at J, with 7 bases between. This CDR3 region has 12 residues. Germline lookup yields CDR1 MNHEY and CDR2 SVGAGI. The CDR3 DNA is TGTGCCAGCAGTAGTACCTATGAAAAACTGTTTTTT. It yields the protein CASSSTYEKLFF.

This clone is a singleton in its sample. The chain employs TRBV18 and TRBJ2-4; the D gene is possibly TRBD2 (6 bases). This CDR3 has 17 residues. V lost 0 bases and J 8 bases, leaving 20 bases between the germline ends. Germline CDR1 reads KGHSH; CDR2 reads LQKENI. CDR3 DNA: TGTGCCAGCTCACCACCGGGGTCTCTAGCGAAGGGAGACATTCAGTACTTC. Amino acids: CASSPPGSLAKGDIQYF.

The CDR3 region is CAITRPTETSTDTQYF. The DNA for the CDR3 is TGTGCCATAACCCGACCGACGGAGACTAGCACAGATACGCAGTATTTT. The chain couples TRBV27 to TRBJ2-3, with D unresolved. V lost 10 bases and J lost 0, with 20 bases in between. This CDR3 contains 16 residues. Per germline, CDR1 MNHEY and CDR2 SMNVEV (reference sequence).

The chain combines TRBV15 with TRBJ2-1; 10 positions match TRBD2. Germline V lookup: CDR1 LNHNV, CDR2 YYDKDF (reference sequence). The ends lost 0 bases at V and 0 bases at J; junction bases unmatched: 5. The CDR3 sequence is 18 residues long. The DNA of the CDR3 is TGTGCCACCAGCAGAGATCTTAGCGGGAGGAGCTCCTACAATGAGCAGTTCTTC. Its protein is CATSRDLSGRSSYNEQFF. Full variable domain (outside the CDR3, taken from reference TRBV15 and TRBJ2-1): DAMVIQNPRYQVTQFGKPVTLSCSQTLNHNVMYWYQQKSSQAPKLLFHYYDKDFNNEADTPDNFQSRRPNTSFCFLDIRSPGLGDTAMYLCATSRDLSGRSSYNEQFFGPGTRLTVL.

As to this clone: This CDR3 is also generated by other DNA sequences in the sample. This rearrangement joins TRBV27 to TRBJ2-7; 11 nucleotides match TRBD1. The CDR3 spans 15 residues. The germline V gene has CDR1 MNHEY and CDR2 SMNVEV (reference sequence). V lost 3 bases and J lost 3; bases outside the gene matches: 4. The CDR3 reads CASSFLGTGGYEQYF. The CDR3 coding sequence is TGTGCCAGCAGTTTCCTCGGGACAGGGGGCTACGAGCAGTACTTC.

Only one count was recorded for this clone. This chain uses TRBV7-2 with TRBJ2-3, with 12 positions matching TRBD2. CDR1 SGHTA and CDR2 FQGNSA come from the germline V gene. The CDR3 contains 18 residues. V lost 5 bases and J lost 2; bases outside the gene matches: 11. CDR3 DNA sequence: TGTGCCAGCAGCCCCTTGACTAGCGGGAGACTTTACACAGATACGCAGTATTTT. Translation gives CASSPLTSGRLYTDTQYF. The full variable domain, in which reference TRBV7-2 and TRBJ2-3 provide the parts outside the CDR3, is GAGVSQSPSNKVTEKGKDVELRCDPISGHTALYWYRQSLGQGLEFLIYFQGNSAPDKSGLPSDRFSAERTGGSVSTLTIQRTQQEDSAVYLCASSPLTSGRLYTDTQYFGPGTRLTVL.

The chain carries TRBV7-3 and TRBJ1-2; a possible D gene is TRBD1 (5 bases). This CDR3 contains 15 residues. Trimming took 5 bases from V and 2 from J, leaving 15 bases between them. Germline lookup yields CDR1 SGHTA and CDR2 FQGTGA. The CDR3 spells CASSPGGGSNYGYTF. As DNA, the CDR3 is TGTGCCAGCAGCCCAGGTGGGGGATCGAACTATGGCTACACCTTC.

In DNA, the CDR3 is TGTGCCAGCTCACCACCGGGGGAGGGGACATATTACAATGAGCAGTTCTTC. It specifies CASSPPGEGTYYNEQFF. The V and J genes are TRBV18 and TRBJ2-1; perhaps TRBD2 as D (7 bases). CDR1 is KGHSH and CDR2 is LQKENI in the germline V gene. CDR3 size: 17 residues. V lost 0 bases to trimming and J lost 4 bases, with 16 bases between them.

The chain is built from TRBV11-2 and TRBJ1-3, with D perhaps matching TRBD1 (5 bases). The CDR3 length is 16 residues. V dropped 4 bases and J dropped 9 bases, with 22 bases sitting between them. Germline V gene lookup returns CDR1 SGHAT and CDR2 FQNNGV. The CDR3 region has the DNA TGTGCCAGCAGCTCCCCCCCCCGTTTGGAGGGACCCACCATATATTTT. It codes for CASSSPPRLEGPTIYF.